What follows describes a single T cell receptor (beta chain). The sample belongs to a study of blood T cell repertoires in COVID-19. Original processing notes: Estimation of nucleated cell counts relied on the amplification of reference gene primers. Repertoires were generated with immunoSEQ multiplex PCR, while TCRdb's copy carries only in-frame clones and drops some. V, J and clone size are taken as reported in that table, and D and trimming were inferred from the DNA itself. Of some 300,000 clones in the sample, approximately 88% are singletons; the top ten hold about 1%. Sequenced input: PBMCs or T cells enriched from blood (not recorded which). The source is a woman younger than 45 who had recovered from COVID-19.

CDR3 residues: CASSLGQREKLFF. Written as DNA, the CDR3 is TGTGCCAGCAGTCTAGGACAGCGAGAAAAACTGTTTTTT. The chain has TRBV2 and TRBJ1-4; TRBD1 might be the D (6 bases). Trimming pared 5 bases from V and 8 bases from J, leaving 12 bases between. CDR3 length equals 13 residues. Germline V gives CDR1 SNHLY, CDR2 FYNNEI.